A single sample gave rise to the 11 T cell receptor beta chains below, sequenced in a study of blood T cell repertoires in COVID-19. Repertoires were generated with immunoSEQ multiplex PCR, while TCRdb's copy carries only in-frame clones and drops some. In the table there are about 220,000 clones, roughly 90% of which are singletons. The sample taken for sequencing was PBMCs or T cells enriched from blood (not recorded which). The receptor set was obtained from a woman in her thirties with acute COVID-19.

A single count supports this clone. The chain has TRBV18 and TRBJ2-7; D remains ambiguous. The CDR3 is 13 residues long. Trimming cost V 3 bases and J 0 bases, with 6 bases left between them. CDR1 is KGHSH and CDR2 is LQKENI in the germline V gene. This CDR3 reads CASSPVSSYEQYF. In DNA, the CDR3 is TGTGCCAGCTCACCGGTTAGCTCCTACGAGCAGTACTTC.

CDR3 loop: CASSLPDSEAFF. CDR3 sequence (DNA): TGTGCCAGCAGCCTCCCGGACAGTGAAGCTTTCTTT. The V and J genes are TRBV7-8 and TRBJ1-1; weak D call: TRBD1 (6 bases). This CDR3 is built from 12 residues. The V end lost 5 bases, the J end lost 7 bases, and 11 bases lay between the germline ends. CDR1 and CDR2 from the germline V gene are SGHVS and FQNEAQ. The whole variable domain, remainder taken from reference TRBV7-8 and TRBJ1-1, is GAGVSQSPRYKVAKRGQDVALRCDPISGHVSLFWYQQALGQGPEFLTYFQNEAQLDKSGLPSDRFFAERPEGSVSTLKIQRTQQEDSAVYLCASSLPDSEAFFGQGTRLTVV.

The chain combines TRBV13 with TRBJ2-1; 11 nucleotides match TRBD2. The V gene's germline CDR1 is PRHDT and CDR2 FYEKMQ (reference sequence). The CDR3 has 17 residues. V lost 5 bases to trimming and J lost 1 base; unmatched junction nucleotides: 7. The chain's CDR3 is CASSLRASGGSYNEQFF. The CDR3, as DNA: TGTGCCAGCAGCCTCCGGGCTAGCGGGGGGTCCTACAATGAGCAGTTCTTC.

The chain has TRBV11-2 and TRBJ1-2, with 7 bases matching TRBD1. In germline, CDR1 is SGHAT, CDR2 FQNNGV. The V segment lost 4 bases and the J segment 8 bases; nucleotides outside the gene matches: 10. The CDR3 extends over 14 amino acids. DNA of the CDR3: TGTGCCAGCAGCTCGGACAGGTCAGGGGCCGGCTACACCTTC. Protein: CASSSDRSGAGYTF.

The chain uses TRBV11-3 and TRBJ2-1; 8 bases match TRBD1. This CDR3 is built from 13 residues. With 9 bases clipped from V and 3 bases from J, the junction kept 4 bases outside the gene matches. CDR1 is SGHNT and CDR2 is YENEEA in the germline V gene. The CDR3 nucleotides read TGTGCCAGTGACAGGGGTGTCTACAATGAGCAGTTCTTC. It is translated as CASDRGVYNEQFF.

J is TRBJ2-1 and V is TRBV25-1, with TRBD1 as a possible D gene (6 bases). From germline, CDR1 is MGHDK and CDR2 SYGVNS. V lost 0 bases and J 8 bases, leaving 17 bases between the germline ends. CDR3 length: 16 residues. The CDR3 loop reads CASSEYFPQGKHEQFF. The CDR3 DNA sequence: TGTGCCAGCAGTGAATATTTCCCGCAGGGGAAGCATGAGCAGTTCTTC.

V is TRBV5-1 and J is TRBJ1-1; D not resolved. The V end was cut by 0 bases, the J end by 5 bases, with 14 bases between. Germline-derived CDR1 and CDR2 are SGHRS and YFSETQ. This CDR3 is 15 amino acids long. This CDR3 reads CASSLDPGSGTEAFF. The CDR3 DNA sequence: TGCGCCAGCAGCTTGGATCCGGGATCCGGAACTGAAGCTTTCTTT.

The chain is built from TRBV5-1 and TRBJ1-4, with 8 positions matching TRBD1. The CDR3 consists of 16 residues. Germline values: CDR1 SGHRS, CDR2 YFSETQ. After removal of 4 bases from V and 8 bases from J, the junction contained 13 bases not matched to a gene. CDR3 coding DNA: TGCGCCAGCAGCCCGCACCCGGACAGGGAGGGGGAAAAACTGTTTTTT. It specifies CASSPHPDREGEKLFF.

This chain links TRBV6-5 with TRBJ1-3, with 7 nucleotides matching TRBD1. Unmatched junction bases numbered 7, after V lost 6 bases and J lost 2 bases. Germline V lookup: CDR1 MNHEY, CDR2 SVGAGI. This CDR3 is built from 15 residues. Written as DNA, the CDR3 is TGTGCCAGCAGATCCACAGGGGAAGCTGGAAACACCATATATTTT. The encoded protein is CASRSTGEAGNTIYF.

This clone was seen only once. The chain combines TRBV7-2 with TRBJ2-3, with 7 bases identical to TRBD1. The junction had 7 bases not matched to a gene; V was cut back by 5 bases and J by 2 bases. Germline V gene data show CDR1 as SGHTA and CDR2 as FQGNSA. CDR3 size: 15 residues. In DNA form, the CDR3 reads TGTGCCAGCAGCCAAATCGGACAGGACACAGATACGCAGTATTTT. It translates to CASSQIGQDTDTQYF.

This clone was seen a handful of times. The CDR3 region is CASSLEQFNEQYF. The CDR3 DNA is TGTGCCAGCAGCTTAGAGCAATTCAACGAGCAGTACTTC. V and J are TRBV7-8 and TRBJ2-7; no firm D call. Trimming pared 1 base from V and 5 bases from J, leaving 9 bases between. Germline-derived CDR1 and CDR2 are SGHVS and FQNEAQ. The length of the CDR3 is 13 residues.